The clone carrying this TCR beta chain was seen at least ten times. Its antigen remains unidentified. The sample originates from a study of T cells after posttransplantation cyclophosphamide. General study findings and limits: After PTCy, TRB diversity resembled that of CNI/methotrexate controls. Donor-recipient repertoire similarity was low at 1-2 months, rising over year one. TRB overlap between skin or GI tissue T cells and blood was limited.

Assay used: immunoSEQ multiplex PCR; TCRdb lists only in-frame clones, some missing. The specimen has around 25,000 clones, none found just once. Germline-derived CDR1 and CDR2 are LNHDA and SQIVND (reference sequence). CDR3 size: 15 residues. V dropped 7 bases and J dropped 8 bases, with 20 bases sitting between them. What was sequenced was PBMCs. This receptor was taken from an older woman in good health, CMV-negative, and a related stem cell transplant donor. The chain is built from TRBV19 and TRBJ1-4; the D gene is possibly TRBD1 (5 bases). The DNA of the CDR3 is TGTGCCAGTACCCTCAGGGCCTCATCTCGGGAAAAACTGTTTTTT. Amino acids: CASTLRASSREKLFF.